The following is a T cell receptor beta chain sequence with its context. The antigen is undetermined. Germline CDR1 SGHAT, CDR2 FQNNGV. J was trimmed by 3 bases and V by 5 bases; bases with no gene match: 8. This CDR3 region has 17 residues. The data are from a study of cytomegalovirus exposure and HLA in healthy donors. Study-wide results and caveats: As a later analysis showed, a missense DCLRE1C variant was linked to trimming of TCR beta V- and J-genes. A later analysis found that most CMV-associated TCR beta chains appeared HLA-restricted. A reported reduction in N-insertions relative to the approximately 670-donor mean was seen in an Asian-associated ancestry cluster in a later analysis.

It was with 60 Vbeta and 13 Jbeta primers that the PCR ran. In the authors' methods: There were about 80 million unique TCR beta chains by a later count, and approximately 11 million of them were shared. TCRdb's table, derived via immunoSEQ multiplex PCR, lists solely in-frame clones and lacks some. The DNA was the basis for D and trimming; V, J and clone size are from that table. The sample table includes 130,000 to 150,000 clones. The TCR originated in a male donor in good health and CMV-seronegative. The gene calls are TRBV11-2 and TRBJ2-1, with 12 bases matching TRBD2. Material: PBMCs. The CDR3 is CASSPRKTSGSYNEQFF. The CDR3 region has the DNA TGTGCCAGCAGCCCGAGGAAGACTAGCGGGAGCTACAATGAGCAGTTCTTC.